These 24 T cell receptor beta chains originate from one sample sequenced in a study of shared clonotypes between healthy human individuals. Profiling relied on immunoSEQ multiplex PCR, and the TCRdb table lists in-frame clones only, not all of them. The sample lists over a million clones; over 95% were seen once. Sequences were obtained from naive CD4+ T cells sorted from blood. Subset meaning: CD45RA+ positively selected. The receptors shown here come from a man under 40 in good health.

The chain combines TRBV9 with TRBJ2-3; D ambiguous. This CDR3 spans 11 amino acids. Between the trimmed V and J ends, which lost 0 bases and 11 bases, there was a span of 7 bases. Germline V gene lookup returns CDR1 SGDLS and CDR2 YYNGEE. CDR3 sequence reads: CASSVGVMQYF. In DNA, the CDR3 is TGTGCCAGCAGCGTAGGCGTTATGCAGTATTTT.

Comment on this clone: The same CDR3 can be traced to other DNA sequences in this sample. The genes are TRBV19 and TRBJ2-7, with 10 bases lining up with TRBD1. Germline CDR1 LNHDA, CDR2 SQIVND (reference sequence). CDR3 length: 14 amino acids. Unmatched junction bases numbered 1, after V lost 3 bases and J lost 2 bases. The CDR3 is CASSIGTGAYEQYF. CDR3 bases: TGTGCCAGTAGTATCGGGACAGGGGCCTACGAGCAGTACTTC.

This sequence joins TRBV29-1 and TRBJ1-2; the D gene is possibly TRBD1 (6 bases). Germline V gene data show CDR1 as SQVTM and CDR2 as ANQGSEA. Deletions cut 1 base from V and 7 bases from J, with 13 bases between. The CDR3 has 13 amino acids. CDR3 DNA: TGCAGCGTTGAAGGAGGGGGGCTCGGTGGCTACACCTTC. The encoded protein is CSVEGGGLGGYTF.

The chain carries TRBV10-2 and TRBJ1-2, with D possibly matching TRBD1 (5 bases). V lost 10 bases, J lost 7 bases, and 16 bases lay in between. This CDR3 region has 12 residues. Germline V gene lookup returns CDR1 WSHSY and CDR2 SAAADI. The CDR3 DNA reads TGCGCCACCGACGGGGGGTTGGGTGGCTACACCTTC. It codes for CATDGGLGGYTF.

V usage is TRBV10-3 and J usage is TRBJ2-3, with TRBD2 matching 9 bases. The germline V gene encodes CDR1 ENHRY and CDR2 SYGVKD. Trimming at V came to 6 bases and at J to 2 bases, leaving 6 bases not matched to a gene. CDR3 length: 15 amino acids. The CDR3 sequence is CAIRTSGSFTDTQYF. CDR3 bases: TGTGCCATCAGGACTAGCGGATCATTCACAGATACGCAGTATTTT.

This sequence joins TRBV7-2 and TRBJ2-2; D might be TRBD2 (5 bases). Trimming removed 5 bases from V and 0 bases from J, with 16 bases in between. The CDR3 runs 17 residues. Germline values: CDR1 SGHTA, CDR2 FQGNSA. CDR3 bases: TGTGCCAGCAGCCCCCAGGAAGGACTCGCGAACACCGGGGAGCTGTTTTTT. Protein: CASSPQEGLANTGELFF.

The V call is TRBV27, the J call TRBJ1-4; 9 bases map to TRBD1. Germline V gene lookup returns CDR1 MNHEY and CDR2 SMNVEV (reference sequence). The CDR3 extends over 15 amino acids. V dropped 3 bases and J dropped 6; count of bases not matched to a gene: 5. In nucleotides, the CDR3 is TGTGCCAGCAGTTTCCAACAGGGGGCGCATGAAAAACTGTTTTTT. Translation gives CASSFQQGAHEKLFF.

V and J are TRBV19 and TRBJ2-7; no clear D gene. The germline V and J ends were trimmed by 8 bases and 3 bases, with 11 bases remaining between them. Germline V gene lookup returns CDR1 LNHDA and CDR2 SQIVND (reference sequence). The CDR3 sequence is 12 residues long. CDR3 loop: CASLSSSYEQYF. The CDR3 region has the DNA TGTGCCAGTTTGTCAAGCAGCTACGAGCAGTACTTC.

CDR3 region: CASSLSQGATEAFF. The CDR3 DNA sequence: TGTGCCAGCAGCTTATCGCAGGGGGCAACTGAAGCTTTCTTT. The J gene is TRBJ1-1, the V gene TRBV11-2, with 8 bases matching TRBD1. The CDR3 consists of 14 residues. Germline CDR1 and CDR2: SGHAT and FQNNGV. V shed 2 bases and J 5 bases; nucleotides not matched to a gene: 4.

The rearrangement joins TRBV27 to TRBJ1-1, with D uncertain. Germline CDR1 MNHEY, CDR2 SMNVEV (reference sequence). CDR3 length: 13 amino acids. With 3 bases removed from V and 3 bases from J, the gap between germline ends came to 8 bases. The DNA for the CDR3 is TGTGCCAGCAGTTTTGGGCGGGACACTGAAGCTTTCTTT. It translates to CASSFGRDTEAFF.

This clone was seen only once. V gene TRBV7-9 combines with J gene TRBJ2-6; possibly TRBD2 for D (5 bases). The CDR3 totals 14 residues. Trimming stripped 5 bases from V and 1 base from J, with 6 bases between. CDR1 is SEHNR, CDR2 FQNEAQ, per germline (reference sequence). The CDR3 here is CASSPGSGANVLTF. The CDR3 DNA reads TGTGCCAGCAGCCCGGGATCTGGGGCCAACGTCCTGACTTTC.

This clone was found once. The chain couples TRBV5-6 to TRBJ2-1; D may be TRBD2 (6 bases). The CDR3 spans 17 residues. Deletions cut 4 bases from V and 2 bases from J, with 19 bases between. Germline CDR1 reads SGHDT; CDR2 reads YYEEEE. This CDR3 reads CASSPRLDPRTYNEQFF. The CDR3 DNA reads TGTGCCAGCAGCCCGAGACTAGACCCTCGTACCTACAATGAGCAGTTCTTC.

J is TRBJ1-5 and V is TRBV2; a weak D match, TRBD1 (5 bases). This CDR3 is built from 17 residues. With 5 bases removed from V and 2 bases from J, the gap between germline ends came to 19 bases. Germline CDR1 reads SNHLY; CDR2 reads FYNNEI. The CDR3 spells CASSFKSVGRGNQPQHF. The DNA for the CDR3 is TGTGCCAGCAGTTTCAAATCGGTGGGGCGAGGCAATCAGCCCCAGCATTTT.

The chain couples TRBV14 to TRBJ2-5, with 10 bases aligning to TRBD1. The CDR3 has 17 amino acids. V lost 0 bases and J lost 5; bases outside the gene matches: 9. Looked up from germline, CDR1 is SGHDN and CDR2 is FVKESK. For the CDR3, the DNA is TGTGCCAGCAGCCAAGATTTTTGGACAGGGGGGGAGGAGACCCAGTACTTC. Amino acids: CASSQDFWTGGEETQYF. The whole variable domain, filled in from reference TRBV14 and TRBJ2-5, reads EAGVTQFPSHSVIEKGQTVTLRCDPISGHDNLYWYRRVMGKEIKFLLHFVKESKQDESGMPNNRFLAERTGGTYSTLKVQPAELEDSGVYFCASSQDFWTGGEETQYFGPGTRLLVL.

V usage is TRBV9 and J usage is TRBJ1-5; no clear D. Trimming removed 2 bases from V and 1 base from J, with 10 bases in between. Germline CDR1 is SGDLS and CDR2 is YYNGEE. The length of the CDR3 is 15 residues. The CDR3 loop is CASSVSEKSNQPQHF. The CDR3 region has the DNA TGTGCCAGCAGCGTTTCGGAGAAAAGCAATCAGCCCCAGCATTTT.

V and J are TRBV2 and TRBJ2-5, with D perhaps TRBD2 (5 bases). V gave up 3 bases and J gave up 4 bases, with 12 bases separating them. This CDR3 is 14 amino acids long. Germline values: CDR1 SNHLY, CDR2 FYNNEI. The CDR3 bases are TGTGCCAGCAGTGACAGAACTAGTGGAGAGACCCAGTACTTC. Amino acid sequence: CASSDRTSGETQYF.

The chain uses TRBV6-1 and TRBJ1-2; unclear D gene. CDR1 is MNHNS, CDR2 SASEGT, per germline. This CDR3 region has 14 residues. Trimming stripped 3 bases from V and 4 bases from J, with 12 bases between. This CDR3 is CASSEGFWTYGYTF. DNA of the CDR3: TGTGCCAGCAGTGAGGGTTTTTGGACCTATGGCTACACCTTC.

The chain links TRBV5-4 to TRBJ1-1; D remains ambiguous. Deletions cut 0 bases from V and 5 bases from J, with 14 bases between. Germline V CDR1 and CDR2: SGHNT, YYREEE (reference sequence). This CDR3 has 15 amino acids. The CDR3 protein is CASSLAGVEGTEAFF. DNA of the CDR3: TGTGCCAGCAGCTTGGCCGGGGTGGAGGGAACTGAAGCTTTCTTT.

V is TRBV30 and J is TRBJ2-5, with D maybe TRBD2 (5 bases). Germline CDR1 GTSNPN, CDR2 SVGIG (reference sequence). The CDR3 runs to 12 residues. V was trimmed by 5 bases and J by 2 bases, leaving 9 bases between them. For the CDR3, the DNA is TGTGCCTGGGACGGAGGACAAGAGACCCAGTACTTC. It encodes CAWDGGQETQYF.

With respect to this clone: Different DNA sequences within this sample yield the same CDR3. This rearrangement joins TRBV7-2 to TRBJ1-1; 7 nucleotides agree with TRBD1. The V gene end was trimmed by 3 bases and the J gene end by 1 base; junction bases not matched to a gene: 5. The CDR3 is made up of 15 amino acids. Germline assignment: CDR1 SGHTA and CDR2 FQGNSA. The CDR3 region is CASSFSGTENTEAFF. The CDR3 coding sequence is TGTGCCAGCAGCTTCTCTGGGACAGAGAACACTGAAGCTTTCTTT.

The V and J genes are TRBV30 and TRBJ1-4, with 7 bases lining up with TRBD1. V was clipped by 8 bases and J by 2 bases; unmatched bases: 5. The V gene's germline CDR1 is GTSNPN and CDR2 SVGIG (reference sequence). The CDR3 has 13 amino acids. The CDR3 sequence is CAGTGQTNEKLFF. DNA of the CDR3: TGTGCCGGGACGGGACAGACTAATGAAAAACTGTTTTTT.

J is TRBJ1-5 and V is TRBV19, with 7 nucleotides matching TRBD1. The J segment lost 4 bases and the V segment lost 5 bases, leaving 8 bases of the junction unmatched. Germline-derived CDR1 and CDR2 are LNHDA and SQIVND (reference sequence). This CDR3 is built from 15 residues. The CDR3 DNA is TGTGCCAGTAGTTTGGAGACAGGGAGGAATCAGCCCCAGCATTTT. Residues: CASSLETGRNQPQHF.

The chain couples TRBV27 to TRBJ1-1; D not resolved. The CDR3 contains 11 residues. Trimming took off 7 bases at V and 3 bases at J, with 6 bases between the two ends. In germline, CDR1 is MNHEY, CDR2 SMNVEV (reference sequence). As DNA, the CDR3 is TGTGCCAGCAACTCGGACACTGAAGCTTTCTTT. This encodes CASNSDTEAFF.

The chain carries TRBV5-4 and TRBJ2-7; possibly TRBD1 for D (5 bases). The CDR3 runs to 15 residues. Per the germline V gene, CDR1 is SGHNT and CDR2 is YYREEE (reference sequence). Trimming cost V 3 bases and J 1 base, with 14 bases left between them. CDR3 sequence reads: CASSSKTGGSYEQYF. The CDR3 DNA reads as TGTGCCAGCAGCTCTAAAACAGGCGGATCCTACGAGCAGTACTTC.